This TCR beta chain derives from a study of blood T cell repertoires in COVID-19 (dated by TCRdb to 2020 to 2022). About the study as a whole: Samples from collaborators originated in the United States, Italy and Spain and spanned both the acute and convalescent phases of COVID-19. The prospective study material was composed of cDNA or gDNA derived from T cells, B-cell-depleted T cells, or PBMCs. The dataset comprised deeply sampled blood TCRbeta repertoires from subjects exposed to, actively infected with, or recovered from COVID-19. The repertoires were released in a freely available public database meant as a resource for research on the immune response to SARS-CoV-2. Samples were obtained from the ongoing ImmuneRACE study (first 160 participants) and from some 1,300 subjects provided by 6 global collaborators. Nearly every sample came with metadata listing a de-identified subject ID, COVID-19 status, age in years and sex. Where available, HLA class I and class II types were taken from metadata supplied by the sample provider and were not determined by assay-based typing. Summary of the overall study and its limitations: The quantity of clinical and demographic metadata differed by source and by participant and was supplied without curation.

Concerning this clone itself: Its antigen remains undetermined. Base qualities are not provided; no much larger clone lies one nucleotide away.

The immunoSEQ Assay, a bias-controlled multiplex PCR, was used to amplify TCRbeta CDR3 regions from genomic DNA. Under the source paper's analysis protocol: The number of nucleated cells in each sample was estimated from the amplification of reference gene primers within the assay. To quantify the absolute abundance of each unique TCRbeta CDR3 rearrangement, sequence reads were collapsed and filtered. Productive Simpson clonality was computed per sample as the square root of Simpson's diversity index over productive rearrangements. In TCRdb, the immuneACCESS table is reduced to in-frame sequences with V and J assigned. These tables do not hold every clone; where another copy was compared, an unresolved V gene accounts for under half, and the others remain unexplained. Clone size and the V and J calls come from that table; the DNA yielded D and trimming. The sample contains 85,000 to 100,000 clones, around nine tenths of them found a single time. About a sixth of the sample lies in the top ten.

At one collaborating source in Seattle, patients were enrolled during active infection and were followed longitudinally through the course of disease. Each collaborating institution followed its own protocols to collect whole blood in K2EDTA tubes. For TCRbeta analysis, collaborators shipped samples in one of three forms: frozen whole blood, isolated PBMCs, or DNA extracted from either of those sample types. The source is a woman aged 60-75 years with COVID-19, enrolled during active disease. The sequenced sample was peripheral blood.

The CDR3 reads CASSQGTSGVTDTQYF. The sequenced DNA is TGCGCCAGCAGCCAAGGGACTAGCGGGGTCACAGATACGCAGTATTTT. The chain is assembled from TRBV5-1 and TRBJ2-3, with TRBD2 matching 13 junction bases. Ends trimmed: V by 4 bases, J by 2 bases; bases unmatched to a gene: 4. The germline V gene specifies SGHRS as CDR1 and YFSETQ as CDR2. Inclusive of the bounding cysteine and phenylalanine, the CDR3 is 16 residues long. The sequence is cut down to CDR3 DNA, 48 bases in frame from base 1.